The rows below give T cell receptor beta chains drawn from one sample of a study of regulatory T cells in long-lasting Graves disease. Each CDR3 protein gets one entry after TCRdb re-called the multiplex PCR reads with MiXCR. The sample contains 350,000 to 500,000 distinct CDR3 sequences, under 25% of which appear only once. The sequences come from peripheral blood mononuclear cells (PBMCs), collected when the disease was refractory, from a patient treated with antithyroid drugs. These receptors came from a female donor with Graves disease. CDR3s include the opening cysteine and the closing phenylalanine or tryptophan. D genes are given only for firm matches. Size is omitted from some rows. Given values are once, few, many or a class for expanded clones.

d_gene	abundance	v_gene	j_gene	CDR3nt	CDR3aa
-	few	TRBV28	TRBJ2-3	TGTGCCAGCAGTTTGACACCCAGCACAGATACGCAGTATTTT	CASSLTPSTDTQYF
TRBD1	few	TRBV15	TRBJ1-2	TGTGCCACCAGCAGCGTCTGGGGGACAGGGGAGCTTGGCTACACCTTC	CATSSVWGTGELGYTF
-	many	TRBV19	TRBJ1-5	TGTGCCAGTAGATTGGACACCAGAAGCAATCAGCCCCAGCATTTT	CASRLDTRSNQPQHF
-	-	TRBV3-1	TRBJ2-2	TGTGCCAGCAGCCCTAGGATATTGACCGGGGAGCTGTTTTTT	CASSPRILTGELFF
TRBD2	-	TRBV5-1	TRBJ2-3	TGCGCCAGCAGAGATGTAGCGGGAGGGCCCGAAAACACAGATACGCAGTATTTT	CASRDVAGGPENTDTQYF
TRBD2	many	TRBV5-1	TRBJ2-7	TGCGCCAGCAGTCCTAGCGGGAGCAACGAGCAGTACTTC	CASSPSGSNEQYF
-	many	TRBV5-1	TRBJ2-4	TGCGCCAGCAGGATCGGGGCGGAAAACATTCAGTACTTC	CASRIGAENIQYF
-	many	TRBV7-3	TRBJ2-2	TGTGCCAGCAGCTTAGAGACACCGACGAACACCGGGGAGCTGTTTTTT	CASSLETPTNTGELFF
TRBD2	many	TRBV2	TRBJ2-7	TGTGCCAGCAGCGGTCCGGGACTAGCGGGATCCTACGAGCAGTACTTC	CASSGPGLAGSYEQYF
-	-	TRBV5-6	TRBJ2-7	TGTGCCAGCAGCTCCGAGAAGTTAAAGGGCGAGCAGTACTTC	CASSSEKLKGEQYF
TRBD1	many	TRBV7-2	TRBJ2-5	TGTGCCAGCAGCCTAAACAGGGGTCGGGAGACCCAGTACTTC	CASSLNRGRETQYF
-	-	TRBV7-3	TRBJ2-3	TGTGCCAGCAGCGTAGCAGCTAGCACAGATACGCAGTATTTT	CASSVAASTDTQYF
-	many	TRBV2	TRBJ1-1	TGTGCCAGCAGTGAAACCTGGGGCACTGAAGCTTTCTTT	CASSETWGTEAFF
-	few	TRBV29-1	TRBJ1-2	TGCAGCGGCCAGGGGAAGGAGGACTATGGCTACACCTTC	CSGQGKEDYGYTF
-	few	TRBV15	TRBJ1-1	TGTGCCACCAGCACAGGGGTAAGCATGAACACTGAAGCTTTCTTT	CATSTGVSMNTEAFF
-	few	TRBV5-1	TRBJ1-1	TGTGCCAGCAGCCCCAGCGGGGGGTGGGAGAACACTGAAGCTTTCTTT	CASSPSGGWENTEAFF
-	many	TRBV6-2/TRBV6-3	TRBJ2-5	TGTGCCAGCAGGCTGAAGGAGCGCCCACAAGAGACCCAGTACTTC	CASRLKERPQETQYF
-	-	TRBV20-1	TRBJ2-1	TGCAGTGCTAGGTCCAGGGGGCCAGGCGGGAGGGCCAGGAATGAGCAGTTCTTC	CSARSRGPGGRARNEQFF
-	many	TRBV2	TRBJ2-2	TGTGCCAGCAGGGAGAGACAGAACACCGGGGAGCTGTTTTTT	CASRERQNTGELFF
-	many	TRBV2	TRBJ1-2	TGTGCCAGCAGTCAAGCCCCGCCAGACTCTAACTATGGCTACACCTTC	CASSQAPPDSNYGYTF
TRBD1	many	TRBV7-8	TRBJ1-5	TGTGCCAGCAGCGCGGCTCGGGACAGCCCCAATCAGCCCCAGCATTTT	CASSAARDSPNQPQHF
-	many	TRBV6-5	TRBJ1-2	TGTGCCAGCAGTTACGAGGGGGACGTTAACTATGGCTACACCTTC	CASSYEGDVNYGYTF
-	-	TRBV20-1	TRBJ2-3	TGCAGTGCTAGACAGACCACAGATACGCAGTATTTT	CSARQTTDTQYF
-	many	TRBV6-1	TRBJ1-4	TGTGCCAGCCGGTTGGCTCCAGCAGATAATGAAAAACTGTTTTTT	CASRLAPADNEKLFF
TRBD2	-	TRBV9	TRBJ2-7	TGTGCCAGCAGCGTAGGGGGGACTAGAGGCTCCGAGCAGTACTTC	CASSVGGTRGSEQYF
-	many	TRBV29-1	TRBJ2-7	TGCAGCGTCCCCGGCCGTAGCGACTCCTACGAGCAGTACTTC	CSVPGRSDSYEQYF
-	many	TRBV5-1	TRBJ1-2	TGCGCCAGCAGCTTGGTCGCCAGGGATGGCTACACCTTC	CASSLVARDGYTF
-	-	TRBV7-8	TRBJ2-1	TGTGCCAGCAGCCAAAAGACAAGCTCCTACAATGAGCAGTTCTTC	CASSQKTSSYNEQFF
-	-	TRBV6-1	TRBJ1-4	TGTGCCAGCAGTGAAGTTAGGAGGGGGGAAAAACTGTTTTTT	CASSEVRRGEKLFF
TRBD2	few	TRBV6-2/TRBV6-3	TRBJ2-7	TGTGCCAGCAGTTACAGGGGCGGGGGCTACGAGCAGTACTTC	CASSYRGGGYEQYF
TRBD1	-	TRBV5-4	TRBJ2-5	TGTGCCAGCAGCGCTATTGGGCGGTTACAGGGGATGGGCCAAGAGACCCAGTACTTC	CASSAIGRLQGMGQETQYF
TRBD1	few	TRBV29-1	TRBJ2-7	TGCAGCGCCGGGACAGGGGAGTCCTACGAGCAGTACTTC	CSAGTGESYEQYF
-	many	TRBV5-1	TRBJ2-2	TGCGCCAGCAGCTGGAGGGGACCTAACACCGGGGAGCTGTTTTTT	CASSWRGPNTGELFF
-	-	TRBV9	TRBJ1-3	TGTGCCAGCAGCACCGAAGGGGGGGGGATTAAGGGCTACTCTGGAAACACCATATATTTT	CASSTEGGGIKGYSGNTIYF
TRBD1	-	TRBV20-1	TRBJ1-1	TGCAGTGCTTACAGCACAGACAGGGAGCGTGACACTGAAGCTTTCTTT	CSAYSTDRERDTEAFF
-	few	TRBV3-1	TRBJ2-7	TGTGCCAGCAGCCAAGTGGCGGTCTACGAGCAGTACTTC	CASSQVAVYEQYF
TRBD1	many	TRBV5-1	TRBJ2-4	TGCGCCAGCAGCTGGGGACAGGGGGCGGACATTCAGTACTTC	CASSWGQGADIQYF
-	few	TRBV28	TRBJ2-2	TGTGCCAGTGGCCTGGGAGATAGAAACACCGGGGAGCTGTTTTTT	CASGLGDRNTGELFF
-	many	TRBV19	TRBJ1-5	TGTGCCAGTAGTTACAGGCGCGGCAATCAGCCCCAGCATTTT	CASSYRRGNQPQHF
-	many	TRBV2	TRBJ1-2	TGTGCCAACCCGGACAGACCTGGCTACACCTTC	CANPDRPGYTF
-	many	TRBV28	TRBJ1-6	TGTGCCAGCAGGGTTTCGGGTTCACCCCTCCACTTT	CASRVSGSPLHF
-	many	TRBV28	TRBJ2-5	TGTGCCAGCAGTTTATTTATGGGAGAGACCCAGTACTTC	CASSLFMGETQYF
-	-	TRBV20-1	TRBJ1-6	TGCAGTGCTAGGGAGCTCGCGGGGTATAATTCACCCCTCCACTTT	CSARELAGYNSPLHF
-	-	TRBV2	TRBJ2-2	TGTGCCAGCAGTGAAGAAGCTAGACCCACCGGGGAGCTGTTTTTT	CASSEEARPTGELFF
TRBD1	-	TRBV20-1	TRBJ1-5	TGCAGTGCTAGAGACACGACAGGGATCTGGCAGCCCCAGCATTTT	CSARDTTGIWQPQHF
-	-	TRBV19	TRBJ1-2	TGTGCCAGTAGTATTCAGGACAATCGGGGCTACACCTTC	CASSIQDNRGYTF
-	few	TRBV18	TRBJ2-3	TGTGCCAGCTCACCACTTGCAGATACGCAGTATTTT	CASSPLADTQYF
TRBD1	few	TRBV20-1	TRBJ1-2	TGCAGTGCTAGACCCCATTCCGCTCCCGGGACAGGGAACTATGGCTACACCTTC	CSARPHSAPGTGNYGYTF
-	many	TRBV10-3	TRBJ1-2	TGTGCCATCAGTGATGGGGGGACATATGGCTACACCTTC	CAISDGGTYGYTF
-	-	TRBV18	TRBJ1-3	TGTGCCGGCTCACTGGACATCTCTGGAAACACCATATATTTT	CAGSLDISGNTIYF
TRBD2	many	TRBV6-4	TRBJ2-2	TGTGCCAGCAGTGAAGGCGGGAGGAACACCGGGGAGCTGTTTTTT	CASSEGGRNTGELFF
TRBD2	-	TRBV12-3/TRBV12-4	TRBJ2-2	TGTGCCAGCAGCAAGGGGACTAGCGGAGAGACCGGGGAGCTGTTTTTT	CASSKGTSGETGELFF
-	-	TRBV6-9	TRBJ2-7	TGTGCCAGCAGTTCCGGTGGCCCCGAGTGGGACTTC	CASSSGGPEWDF
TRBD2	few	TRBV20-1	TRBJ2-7	TGCAGTGCTAGAGCCTTCGGGAGGATGGACCACGAGCAGTACTTC	CSARAFGRMDHEQYF
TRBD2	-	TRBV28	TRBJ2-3	TGTGCCACACTACCGAGCGGGAGGGACCCCTTACGAACAGATACGCAGTATTTT	CATLPSGRDPLRTDTQYF
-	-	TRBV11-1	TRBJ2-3	TGTGCCAGCAGGAAAGGCAGCCTAACCACAGATACGCAGTATTTT	CASRKGSLTTDTQYF
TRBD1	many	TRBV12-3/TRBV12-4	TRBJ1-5	TGTGCCAGCAGTTGGACAGGGCCTGGTCAGCCCCAGCATTTT	CASSWTGPGQPQHF
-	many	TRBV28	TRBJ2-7	TGTGCCAGCAGTCCAGACTTCCGGACCGACGAGCAGTACTTC	CASSPDFRTDEQYF
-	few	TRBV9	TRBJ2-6	TGTGCCAGCGGGTCGGAAGGACTCTCTGGGGCCAACGTCCTGACTTTC	CASGSEGLSGANVLTF